This T cell receptor (beta chain) is drawn from a study of T-cell reconstitution after alpha-beta-depleted transplantation in children. Whole-study findings and limits: Surviving thymic progenitors and recipient T cells were the source of high TCRbeta diversity at day 60 in some patients. In patients about two months after transplant, alpha-beta T cells reportedly arose from several hundred expanded graft clones.

The V segment lost 5 bases and the J segment 2 bases; nucleotides outside the gene matches: 8. The CDR3 extends over 16 amino acids. Preparation of the TCRbeta library was carried out with unique molecular identifiers. TCRdb reprocessed the PCR reads via MiXCR and lists one record per CDR3 protein. The data contain about 980,000 distinct CDR3 sequences, about 31% of them singletons. Comment on this clonotype: Its target is not known.

The source material was PBMCs, mostly from graft donor cells, sampled 360 days after TCRalphabeta/CD19-depleted stem cell transplant. The chain recombines TRBV12-3 or TRBV12-4 with TRBJ2-3; the match to TRBD2 covers 9 bases. This receptor was obtained from a boy in the first two years of life who had a stem cell transplant for SCID, so the T cells may come from the graft donor. CDR3 DNA: TGTGCCAGCAGTCCCATAGCGGGGGCACTCACAGATACGCAGTATTTT. Its protein product is CASSPIAGALTDTQYF.